A selection of T cell receptor beta chains follows, all from one sample in a study of blood T cells in healthy people across ages. In TCRdb, the 5' RACE reads were re-called with MiXCR into one record per CDR3 protein. The sample gives about 1.4 million distinct CDR3 sequences, approximately 63% of which show up once; under 8.5% is in the top ten. Material: blood. These receptors were taken from a man aged 18 to 29 in good health. CDR3s leave out the opening cysteine and the closing phenylalanine or tryptophan.

J gene,V gene,CDR3 protein
TRBJ2-5,TRBV6-1,ASSEIREETQY
TRBJ2-7,TRBV24-1,ATSAADEQY
TRBJ1-6,TRBV13,ASSQGGAEYNSPLH
TRBJ2-7,TRBV6-2/TRBV6-3,ASRPDGTSYTYEQY
TRBJ1-6,TRBV9,ASSTTTGGNSPLH
TRBJ2-1,TRBV27,ASSFGTSGANEQF
TRBJ2-7,TRBV6-5,ASSYSDRGRGYEQY
TRBJ2-2,TRBV20-1,SARDSGAGGELF
TRBJ1-1,TRBV20-1,SARLTGRWTEAF
TRBJ2-7,TRBV25-1,ASSEFRGYNYEQY
TRBJ1-3,TRBV2,ASSEAHEGPGNTIY
TRBJ2-7,TRBV11-2,ASNTAGGVSYEQY
-,TRBV6-5,ASSYSGGGTYEQY
TRBJ2-1,TRBV5-1,ASSLATAVNEQF
TRBJ1-2,TRBV27,ASSYAAPGRRYGYT
TRBJ2-7,TRBV5-1,ASSYTAGGPYEQY
TRBJ2-3,TRBV7-8,ASSLGGVGLLTDTQY
TRBJ1-5,TRBV6-5,ASSYSMGQGTLQTPQH
TRBJ2-7,TRBV6-2/TRBV6-3,ASSSQGSPYEQY
TRBJ1-5,TRBV2,ASSGGTAGNQPQH
TRBJ2-1,TRBV27,ASSSVQRENFEQF
TRBJ2-5,TRBV10-3,AISESFSSGVQETQY
TRBJ2-7,TRBV20-1,SADGSGYEQY
TRBJ1-2,TRBV4-1,ASSPGETGSDGYT
TRBJ2-5,TRBV20-1,SARDGGKQETQY
TRBJ2-5,TRBV20-1,SARAFARETQY
TRBJ2-6,TRBV4-2,ASSPDAGQGLSGANVLT
TRBJ1-2,TRBV21-1,ASSPRGGDCGYT
TRBJ2-1,TRBV2,ASSERGPYNEQF
TRBJ1-2,TRBV6-1,ASTPRPSGRYT
TRBJ1-4,TRBV29-1,SVRDLNEKLF